The source of this T cell receptor beta chain is a study of blood T cell repertoires in COVID-19. Study-level information: Samples representing acute and convalescent COVID-19 were sourced from the United States, Italy and Spain. In each case, the material was cDNA or gDNA derived from T cells, B-cell-depleted T cells, or PBMCs.

Germline V gene sequence: CDR1 KGHDR, CDR2 SFDVKD. This CDR3 is built from 13 residues. V lost 7 bases to trimming and J lost 6 bases, with 15 bases between them. Per the original methods: Reference gene primers were amplified, and this amplification served to estimate nucleated cell counts. Profiling relied on immunoSEQ multiplex PCR, and the TCRdb table lists in-frame clones only, not all of them. For V, J and clone size, that table is used; D and trimming come from the DNA. Of around 77,000 clones in the sample, over 60% were seen once. The sample taken for sequencing was peripheral blood. The sequence came from an elderly woman with active or convalescent COVID-19. V and J are TRBV24-1 and TRBJ2-7; D remains unclear. DNA of the CDR3: TGTGCCACCAGCGCCGGTGCCCCACGCGAGCAGTACTTC. This gives the protein CATSAGAPREQYF.